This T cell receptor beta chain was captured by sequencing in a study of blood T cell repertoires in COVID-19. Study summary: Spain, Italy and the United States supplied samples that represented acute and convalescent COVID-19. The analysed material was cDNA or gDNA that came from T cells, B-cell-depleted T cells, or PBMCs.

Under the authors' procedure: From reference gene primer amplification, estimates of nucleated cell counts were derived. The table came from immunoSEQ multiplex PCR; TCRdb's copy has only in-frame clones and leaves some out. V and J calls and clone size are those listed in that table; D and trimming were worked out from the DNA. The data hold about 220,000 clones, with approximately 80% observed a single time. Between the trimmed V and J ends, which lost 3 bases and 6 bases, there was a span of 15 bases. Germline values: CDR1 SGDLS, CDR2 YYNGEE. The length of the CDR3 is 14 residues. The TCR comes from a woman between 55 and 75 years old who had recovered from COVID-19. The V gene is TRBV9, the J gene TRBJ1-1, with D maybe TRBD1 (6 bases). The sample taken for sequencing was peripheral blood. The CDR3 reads CASSAQTGLAEAFF. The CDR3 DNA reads TGTGCCAGCAGCGCCCAGACAGGATTGGCTGAAGCTTTCTTT.